In this sample, the clone carrying this T cell receptor (beta chain) turned up a few times. As yet, its antigen is unknown. The data were taken from a study of OX40 agonist ivuxolimab in advanced cancers. Whole-study results and caveats: The specificity for antigen of the expanded peripheral T cells was not determined.

This table comes from immunoSEQ multiplex PCR, and its TCRdb copy is limited to in-frame clones, with some not included. Of around 72,000 clones detected, 75% to 90% appear once; the ten largest clones hold about an eighth. Germline lookup yields CDR1 KGHSH and CDR2 LQKENI. CDR3 length: 15 residues. V lost 0 bases, J lost 3 bases, and 3 bases stayed unmatched. Source: CD4+ or CD8+ T cells sorted from blood, taken in a trial of the OX40 agonist ivuxolimab. The chain carries TRBV18 and TRBJ2-3, with 7 bases fitting TRBD1. This sequence was found in an adult with an advanced solid tumor such as melanoma, head and neck, liver or kidney cancer. The CDR3 coding sequence is TGTGCCAGCTCACCACCGGGACAGAAAACAGATACGCAGTATTTT. Protein sequence: CASSPPGQKTDTQYF. The whole variable domain, remainder taken from reference TRBV18 and TRBJ2-3, is NAGVMQNPRHLVRRRGQEARLRCSPMKGHSHVYWYRQLPEEGLKFMVYLQKENIIDESGMPKERFSAEFPKEGPSILRIQQVVRGDSAAYFCASSPPGQKTDTQYFGPGTRLTVL.